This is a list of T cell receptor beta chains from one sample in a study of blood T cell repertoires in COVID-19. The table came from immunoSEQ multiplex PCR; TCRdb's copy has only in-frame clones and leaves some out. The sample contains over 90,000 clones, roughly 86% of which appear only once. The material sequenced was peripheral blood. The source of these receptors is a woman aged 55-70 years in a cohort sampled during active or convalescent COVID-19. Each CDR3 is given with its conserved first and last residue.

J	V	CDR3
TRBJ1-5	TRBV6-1	CASSEAVGQGNQPQHF
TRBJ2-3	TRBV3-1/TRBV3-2	CASSQRAGGDTQYF
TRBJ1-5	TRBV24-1	CATSDRYKDQPQHF
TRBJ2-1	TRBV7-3	CASSLYQGAYEQFF
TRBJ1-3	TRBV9	CASSVYSSTIYF
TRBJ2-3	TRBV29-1	CSVEQGSTDTQYF
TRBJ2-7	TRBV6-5	CASKVGRSYEQYF
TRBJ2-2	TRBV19	CASSIAGGYTGELFF
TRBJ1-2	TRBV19	CASSVRGNYGYTF
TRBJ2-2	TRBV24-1	CATSDLLAGNTGELFF
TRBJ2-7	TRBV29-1	CSARPDWDRGVQQYF
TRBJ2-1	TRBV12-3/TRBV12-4	CASSFSGGDEQFF
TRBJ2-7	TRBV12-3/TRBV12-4	CASSLGTGSEQYF
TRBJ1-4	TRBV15	CATSRDLGAANEKLFF
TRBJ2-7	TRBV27	CASSPEATGTYEQYF
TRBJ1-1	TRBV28	CASRPGDRANTEAFF
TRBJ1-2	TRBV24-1	CATSDTDRVYGYTF
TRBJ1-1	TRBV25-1	CASSASGGGTEAFF
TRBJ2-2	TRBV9	CASSADRTGELFF
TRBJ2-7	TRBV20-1	CSASRYEQYF
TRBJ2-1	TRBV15	CATSRGSGRGNEQFF
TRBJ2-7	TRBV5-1	CASSSDSISYEQYF
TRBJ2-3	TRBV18	CASRTGSGDTQYF
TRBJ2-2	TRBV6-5	CASKPLTSETGELFF
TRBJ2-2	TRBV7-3	CASSLTMPSGTGGAGELFF
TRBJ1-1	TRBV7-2	CASSFGRGTEAFF